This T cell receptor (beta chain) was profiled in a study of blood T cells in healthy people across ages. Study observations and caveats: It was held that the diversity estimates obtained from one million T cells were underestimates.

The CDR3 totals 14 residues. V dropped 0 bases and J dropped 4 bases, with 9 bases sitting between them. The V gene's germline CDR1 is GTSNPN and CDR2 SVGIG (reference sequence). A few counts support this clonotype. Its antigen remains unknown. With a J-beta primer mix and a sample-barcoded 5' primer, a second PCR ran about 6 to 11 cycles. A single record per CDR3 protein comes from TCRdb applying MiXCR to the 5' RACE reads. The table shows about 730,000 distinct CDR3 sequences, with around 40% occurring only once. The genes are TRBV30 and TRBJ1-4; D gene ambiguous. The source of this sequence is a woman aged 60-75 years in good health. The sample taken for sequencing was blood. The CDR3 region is CAWSVLSLNEKLFF. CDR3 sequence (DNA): TGTGCCTGGAGTGTACTCTCCCTTAATGAAAAACTGTTTTTT. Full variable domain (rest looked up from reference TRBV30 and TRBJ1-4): SQTIHQWPATLVQPVGSPLSLECTVEGTSNPNLYWYRQAAGRGLQLLFYSVGIGQISSEVPQNLSASRPQDRQFILSSKKLLLSDSGFYLCAWSVLSLNEKLFFGSGTQLSVL.